Detailed here is one TCR beta chain. This clonotype was observed many times. Its antigen is currently not known. Per-nucleotide qualities are absent, and no much larger clonotype sits a single base away. The library was made by multiplex PCR. Sequencing was carried out with an Illumina HiSeq 4000. CDR3 regions were amplified by Arm-PCR with iRepertoire HTBI primers to construct TCR beta libraries. Gel purification was performed on PCR products prior to sequencing. As for how the authors treated the data: Gene usage analysis of CDR3 amino acid clonotypes relied on the roughly 58 TRBV and 12 to 15 TRBJ segments identified across samples. COPE and FqMerger were used to merge the filtered high-quality paired reads into contigs. Contigs were aligned with BLAST to IMGT TRBV, TRBD and TRBJ reference genes, and CDR3 was defined per IMGT. Any clonotype with a frequency above 0.1% was classified as a highly expanded clone. Repertoire diversity was measured by Shannon entropy, and V-J evenness by the Gini coefficient. Public clonotypes were defined as clonotypes shared by more than one individual. TCRdb reanalyzed the raw reads on its own, using fastp at Q25 for trimming and MiXCR for clone calling, and kept in-frame beta chains. CDR3 protein duplicates are merged, each entry listing the most common genes and DNA. These V and J calls rely on TCRdb rather than the paper's analysis. A total of under 450,000 distinct CDR3 sequences appear in this sample, 10% to 15% of them only once. 15% to 20% of the sample comes from the top ten.

CDR1 and CDR2 (KGHDR, SFDVKD) derive from the germline V gene. Counted from cysteine to phenylalanine, this CDR3 has 16 amino acids. The kept DNA is CDR3 alone, 48 bases in frame from the first base. These data come from a study of regulatory T cells in long-lasting Graves disease (dated by TCRdb to 2020 to 2022). Background on the whole study: Patients with newly diagnosed Graves' disease had been on antithyroid drugs for under 3 months. Peripheral blood TCR sequencing and RNA sequencing compared persistent Graves' disease patients with newly diagnosed Graves' disease patients. The study took place in China and was registered as a clinical trial. A total of around 35 samples underwent TCR sequencing, from 13 patients with persistent Graves' disease and 20 patients with newly diagnosed Graves' disease. Results and caveats for the whole study, not just this receptor: Preferential use of TRBV28, TRBJ1-2 and TRBJ2-5 was observed in persistent disease, whereas TRBV20-1 and TRBJ2-1 were favored in newly diagnosed disease. Compared with newly diagnosed patients, persistent Graves' disease patients had lower TCR Shannon entropy and fewer highly expanded clones, which suggests clonal expansion. Only peripheral blood was studied, because thyroid tissue, the primary lesion, was inaccessible. Sequencing and analysis were limited to the TCR beta chain. More public clonotypes were shared among persistent patients (under 3,000) than among newly diagnosed patients (roughly 1,000). As a limitation, the authors acknowledged that the small sample size may reduce accuracy.

This sample's time point label indicates: newly diagnosed GD, antithyroid drugs for less than 3 months. RNA was extracted from PBMCs in TRIzol for both TCR sequencing and RNA sequencing. Graves' disease was diagnosed according to American Thyroid Association guidelines. Patients were recruited from an endocrinology department in Xi'an, China. From each patient, about 8.9 milliliters of peripheral blood was collected into an EDTA anticoagulant tube. Ficoll Paque Plus density gradient separation was used to isolate PBMCs, and no additional T cell sorting was done. An Agilent 2100 Bioanalyzer and agarose gel were used to check RNA quality, while a NanoDrop 2000 measured RNA concentration. The data also belong to a second study, concerning T cells in Graves' hyperthyroidism and ophthalmopathy. As noted in the second study: A patient counted as having stable Graves' hyperthyroidism if no progression to ophthalmopathy occurred over 18 months of follow-up. Hyperthyroidism patients were newly diagnosed, with disease duration under 2 months, and aged 18 to 65 years. Patients with uncontrolled infections, other autoimmune diseases, pregnancy or lactation were excluded. Clinical symptoms, serum thyroxine and TRAb, thyroid ultrasound, and orbital computed tomography formed the basis for the diagnoses. A first-round RT-PCR of the TCR CDR3 used the HTBI primer set with the Qiagen OneStep RT-PCR kit. Most expanded thyroid clonotypes (frequency above 0.001) were also detected in blood, a finding suggesting that blood repertoires may reflect thyroid immune responses. Ophthalmopathy was separated from stable hyperthyroidism by a 13 V-J signature model, with over 85% sensitivity and roughly 84% specificity obtained in cross-validation and 80%/75% obtained in testing. In validation, the model predicted progression to ophthalmopathy with roughly 70% sensitivity and approximately 74% specificity, a median of approximately 6.5 months before onset. To identify TCR V-J signatures that set the groups apart, the researchers used a discovery cohort of about a hundred patients, made up of 40 to 45 with Graves' ophthalmopathy and about 59 with stable Graves' hyperthyroidism. Prospective prediction of ophthalmopathy was tested in an independent validation cohort consisting of some 19 hyperthyroidism patients and approximately 16 patients who later progressed to ophthalmopathy. The approximately 98 discovery patients were randomly divided into training and test sets at a 7:3 ratio. In addition, the study compared T-cell repertoires in thyroid tissue and in blood from five to seven Graves' hyperthyroidism patients. Once sampling was done, hyperthyroidism patients were given methimazole at a starting dose of 30 mg daily, whereas ophthalmopathy patients were given high-dose intravenous methylprednisolone. A second multiplex PCR round built the libraries, followed by size selection and purification. Paired-end sequencing of the libraries was performed with 100 bp reads on an Illumina HiSeq2000. SOAPnuke was used to process the raw data, removing reads that contained adapters or uncalled bases, had a mean Phred below 15, or lacked an exact match to the constant primer or identifier. COPE v1.2.5 was used to merge high-quality paired reads, and clonotypes were defined as unique nucleotide sequences. MiTCR v1.1 was used to align the clonotypes against IMGT TRBV, TRBD and TRBJ reference segments. The analysis included only V-J combinations with a frequency above 0.0001, which together covered over 98% of the repertoires. A TCS score was defined as the ratio between F50 (clonal expansion) and ExV (chaos), using BLOSUM62-based TCRdist between CDR3 peptides within each V-J. Welch's t-statistics and random forest reduced 500 to 650 V-J features to 10 to 15, which were used in a naive Bayes classifier (R e1071). Sample size was not statistically predetermined, and investigators were not blinded to group allocation. The paper reports TCR Vbeta CDR3 sequencing of more than 120 peripheral blood samples: 40 to 45 ophthalmopathy, fewer than 85 hyperthyroidism and 17 progressor patients.

Here the chain combines TRBV24-1 and TRBJ2-5; 7 of the junction bases match TRBD2. TRBJ2-1 explains the end of the DNA better; the J call may be wrong. The specimen comprised peripheral blood mononuclear cells (PBMCs), sampled at new diagnosis, from a patient treated with antithyroid drugs. The clonotype was recovered from a woman aged 18 to 35 with Graves disease. Donor details come from another sample of the same person, matched by shared clones. The sequenced DNA is TGTGCCACCAGTGATCCCACCCCTAGCGGAGACAATGAGCAGTTCTTC. Translated, it gives CATSDPTPSGDNEQFF.